This T cell receptor beta chain appears in the sequencing data of a study of T-cell memory formation after mild COVID-19. This clonotype appeared a few times. Its target is not known. Each CDR3 protein is one row after TCRdb ran MiXCR on the 5' RACE reads. The sample records about 470,000 distinct CDR3 sequences, approximately 18% being singletons. CDR3 length: 15 amino acids. Germline V gene data show CDR1 as SEHNR and CDR2 as FQNEAQ (reference sequence). V trimming: 1 base; J trimming: 6 bases; junction bases outside the gene matches: 6. Whole-study findings and limits: The finding that pre-infection memory included some responding clones suggested that cross-reactive memory joined.

The rearrangement links TRBV7-9 to TRBJ2-1, with 7 bases lining up with TRBD1. This clonotype was sampled from an adult woman who had mild COVID-19 (a few samples of this study predate the infection). Cell type and time point are not known. The sequencing input was PBMCs or a T cell subset sorted from them (not recorded which). CDR3 residues: CASSLVAGGPNEQFF. CDR3 bases: TGTGCCAGCAGCTTAGTCGCAGGGGGACCCAATGAGCAGTTCTTC.